This is a list of T cell receptor beta chains from one sample in a study of blood T cell repertoires in COVID-19. Sequencing was performed with immunoSEQ multiplex PCR; in TCRdb, only in-frame clones are kept and a portion is missing. In the table there are some 93,000 clones, 65% to 90% of which are singletons. Material: peripheral blood. All receptors come from a man aged 60-69 years with acute or convalescent COVID-19. Each CDR3 is given with its conserved first and last residue. D genes are given only for firm matches. Size is stated for part of the rows, as once, few or many counts, or as a class when the clone is expanded.

V gene	clone size	J gene	D gene	CDR3 protein	CDR3 DNA
TRBV5-8	-	TRBJ1-2	TRBD1	CASSLGQGIDGYTF	TGTGCCAGCAGCTTGGGACAGGGAATAGACGGCTACACCTTC
TRBV11-3	-	TRBJ1-2	TRBD1	CASRGQGHGYTF	TGTGCCAGCAGAGGACAGGGACATGGCTACACCTTC
TRBV5-8	-	TRBJ1-6	TRBD1	CASTRYRGANSPLHF	TGTGCCAGCACGCGCTACAGGGGAGCTAACTCACCCCTCCACTTT
TRBV7-2	-	TRBJ2-7	TRBD2	CASSLRVSGGYEQYF	TGTGCCAGCAGCTTAAGGGTTAGCGGGGGCTACGAGCAGTACTTC
TRBV12-3/TRBV12-4	-	TRBJ1-3	-	CASSLLSGNTIYF	TGTGCCAGCAGTTTACTGTCTGGAAACACCATATATTTT
TRBV6-5	-	TRBJ1-5	-	CASSLDKSNQPQHF	TGTGCCAGCAGTTTGGACAAGAGCAATCAGCCCCAGCATTTT
TRBV6-5	-	TRBJ1-5	-	CASGEAGRPQHF	TGTGCCAGCGGGGAGGCGGGGCGGCCCCAGCATTTT
TRBV3-1/TRBV3-2	-	TRBJ2-1	-	CASSYARGNEQFF	TGTGCCAGCAGTTATGCCAGGGGTAATGAGCAGTTCTTC
TRBV4-2	-	TRBJ2-5	TRBD2	CASSQDGLAGGPDRETQYF	TGTGCCAGCAGCCAAGATGGGCTAGCGGGAGGGCCGGATCGAGAGACCCAGTACTTC
TRBV3-1/TRBV3-2	-	TRBJ2-3	TRBD2	CASSLTSGDTDTQYF	TGTGCCAGCAGCCTTACTAGCGGGGACACAGATACGCAGTATTTT
TRBV19	few	TRBJ1-6	TRBD1	CASSYRGVNSPLHF	TGTGCCAGTAGTTACAGGGGAGTAAATTCACCCCTCCACTTT
TRBV5-1	-	TRBJ2-2	-	CASSLAPFSNTGELFF	TGCGCCAGCAGCTTGGCCCCCTTCTCGAACACCGGGGAGCTGTTTTTT
TRBV23-1	-	TRBJ1-5	-	CASSQSGGTTRQPQHF	TGCGCCAGCAGTCAATCGGGCGGGACGACCCGACAGCCCCAGCATTTT
TRBV6-5	-	TRBJ1-1	-	CASSYTSWENTEAFF	TGTGCCAGCAGTTACACTAGCTGGGAGAACACTGAAGCTTTCTTT
TRBV19	-	TRBJ2-6	TRBD2	CASSMTSGGRSGANVLTF	TGTGCCAGTAGTATGACTAGCGGGGGCCGCTCTGGGGCCAACGTCCTGACTTTC
TRBV6-2/TRBV6-3	-	TRBJ1-1	-	CASSPAGKAFF	TGTGCCAGCAGCCCCGCGGGTAAAGCTTTCTTT
TRBV6-6	-	TRBJ2-2	TRBD1	CASSYLTGANTGELFF	TGTGCCAGCAGTTACTTGACAGGGGCGAACACCGGGGAGCTGTTTTTT
TRBV5-1	-	TRBJ1-2	-	CASSLVQGNYGYTF	TGCGCCAGCAGCTTGGTTCAGGGGAACTATGGCTACACCTTC
TRBV5-4	-	TRBJ1-2	-	CASSLRTDNYGYTF	TGTGCCAGCAGCCTTAGGACAGATAACTATGGCTACACCTTC
TRBV19	few	TRBJ2-1	-	CASSSGIAYNEQFF	TGTGCCAGTAGCTCAGGGATCGCTTACAATGAGCAGTTCTTC
TRBV7-2	-	TRBJ2-5	TRBD1	CASRRFGTEQETQYF	TGTGCCAGCAGGCGATTTGGGACAGAGCAAGAGACCCAGTACTTC
TRBV4-1	-	TRBJ1-6	-	CASSQKEGHTSYNSPLHF	TGCGCCAGCAGCCAGAAAGAGGGACACACAAGTTATAATTCACCCCTCCACTTT
TRBV5-1	once	TRBJ2-3	-	CASSLGTPSTDTQYF	TGCGCCAGCAGCTTGGGGACACCTTCCACAGATACGCAGTATTTT
TRBV5-1	-	TRBJ1-4	TRBD1	CASSTDRGDEKLFF	TGCGCCAGCAGCACAGACAGGGGTGATGAAAAACTGTTTTTT
TRBV7-2	-	TRBJ2-7	-	CASSFQGSSSYEQYF	TGTGCCAGCAGCTTTCAGGGCAGTAGCTCCTACGAGCAGTACTTC
TRBV15	-	TRBJ2-2	TRBD2	CATSRSGLAGVQDTGELFF	TGTGCCACCAGCAGGTCGGGACTAGCGGGAGTGCAGGACACCGGGGAGCTGTTTTTT
TRBV6-5	-	TRBJ2-2	TRBD2	CASSYGLSGRIGELFF	TGTGCCAGCAGTTACGGTCTTAGCGGGAGGATCGGGGAGCTGTTTTTT